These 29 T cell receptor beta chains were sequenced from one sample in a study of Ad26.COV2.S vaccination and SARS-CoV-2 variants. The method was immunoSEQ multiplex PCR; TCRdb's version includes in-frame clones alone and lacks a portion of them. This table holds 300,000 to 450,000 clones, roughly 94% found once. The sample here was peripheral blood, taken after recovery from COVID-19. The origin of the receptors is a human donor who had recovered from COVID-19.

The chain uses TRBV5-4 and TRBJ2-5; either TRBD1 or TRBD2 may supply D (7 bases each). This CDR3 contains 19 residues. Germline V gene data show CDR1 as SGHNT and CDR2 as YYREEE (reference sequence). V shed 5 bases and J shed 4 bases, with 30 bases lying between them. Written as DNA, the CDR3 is TGTGCCAGCAGGAAAGGGTCGGTTGGGGGGGTAACAGGGGCAGAGACCCAGTACTTC. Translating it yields CASRKGSVGGVTGAETQYF.

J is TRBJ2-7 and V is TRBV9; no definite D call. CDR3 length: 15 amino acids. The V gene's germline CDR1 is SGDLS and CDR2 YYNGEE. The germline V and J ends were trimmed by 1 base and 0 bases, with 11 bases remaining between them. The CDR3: CASSVNGDFSYEQYF. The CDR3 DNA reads TGTGCCAGCAGCGTAAACGGTGACTTCTCCTACGAGCAGTACTTC.

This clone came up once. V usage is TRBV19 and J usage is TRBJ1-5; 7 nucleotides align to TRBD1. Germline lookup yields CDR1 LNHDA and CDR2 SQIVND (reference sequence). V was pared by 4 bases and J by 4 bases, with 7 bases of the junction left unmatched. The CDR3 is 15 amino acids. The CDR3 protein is CASSKRQGGNQPQHF. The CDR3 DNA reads TGTGCCAGTAGTAAGAGACAGGGTGGGAATCAGCCCCAGCATTTT. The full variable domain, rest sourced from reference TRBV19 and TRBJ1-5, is DGGITQSPKYLFRKEGQNVTLSCEQNLNHDAMYWYRQDPGQGLRLIYYSQIVNDFQKGDIAEGYSVSREKKESFPLTVTSAQKNPTAFYLCASSKRQGGNQPQHFGDGTRLSIL.

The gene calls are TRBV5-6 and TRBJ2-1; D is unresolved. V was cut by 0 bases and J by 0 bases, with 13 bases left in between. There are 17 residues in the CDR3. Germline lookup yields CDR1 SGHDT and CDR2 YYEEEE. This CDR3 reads CASSLGSGSLSYNEQFF. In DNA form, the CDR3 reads TGTGCCAGCAGCTTGGGTAGTGGCAGCCTCTCCTACAATGAGCAGTTCTTC. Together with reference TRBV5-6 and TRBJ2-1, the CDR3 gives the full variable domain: DAGVTQSPTHLIKTRGQQVTLRCSPKSGHDTVSWYQQALGQGPQFIFQYYEEEERQRGNFPDRFSGHQFPNYSSELNVNALLLGDSALYLCASSLGSGSLSYNEQFFGPGTRLTVL.

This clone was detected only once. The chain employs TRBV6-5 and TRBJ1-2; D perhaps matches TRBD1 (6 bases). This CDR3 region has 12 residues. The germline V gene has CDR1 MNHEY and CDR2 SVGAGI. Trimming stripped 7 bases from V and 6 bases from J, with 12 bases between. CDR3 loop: CASTQQGDGYTF. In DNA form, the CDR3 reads TGTGCCAGCACCCAACAGGGCGATGGCTACACCTTC.

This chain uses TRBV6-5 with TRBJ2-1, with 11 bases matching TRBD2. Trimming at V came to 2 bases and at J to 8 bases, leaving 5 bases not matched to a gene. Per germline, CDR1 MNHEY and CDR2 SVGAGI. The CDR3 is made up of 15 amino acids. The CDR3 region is CASSYRLAGLYEQFF. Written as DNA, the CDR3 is TGTGCCAGCAGTTACCGACTAGCGGGGCTGTATGAGCAGTTCTTC.

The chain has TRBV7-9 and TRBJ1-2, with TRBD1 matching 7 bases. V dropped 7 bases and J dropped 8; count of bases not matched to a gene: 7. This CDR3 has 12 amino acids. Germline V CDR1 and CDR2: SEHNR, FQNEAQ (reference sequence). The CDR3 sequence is CASTTTGDGYTF. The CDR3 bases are TGTGCCAGCACCACAACAGGGGACGGCTACACCTTC. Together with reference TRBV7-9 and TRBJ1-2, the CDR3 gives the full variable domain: DTGVSQNPRHKITKRGQNVTFRCDPISEHNRLYWYRQTLGQGPEFLTYFQNEAQLEKSRLLSDRFSAERPKGSFSTLEIQRTEQGDSAMYLCASTTTGDGYTFGSGTRLTVV.

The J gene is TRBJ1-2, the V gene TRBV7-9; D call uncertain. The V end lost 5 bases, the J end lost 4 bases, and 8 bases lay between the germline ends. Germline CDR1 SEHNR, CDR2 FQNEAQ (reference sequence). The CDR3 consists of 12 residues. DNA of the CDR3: TGTGCCAGCAGCGTAGACCTCTATGGCTACACCTTC. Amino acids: CASSVDLYGYTF.

CDR3 sequence reads: CAIGTGTDTQYF. In nucleotides, the CDR3 is TGTGCCATAGGGACAGGGACAGATACGCAGTATTTT. V gene TRBV27 combines with J gene TRBJ2-3, with 9 bases matching TRBD1. The CDR3 is made up of 12 amino acids. Looked up from germline, CDR1 is MNHEY and CDR2 is SMNVEV (reference sequence). V was clipped by 10 bases and J by 3 bases; unmatched bases: 2.

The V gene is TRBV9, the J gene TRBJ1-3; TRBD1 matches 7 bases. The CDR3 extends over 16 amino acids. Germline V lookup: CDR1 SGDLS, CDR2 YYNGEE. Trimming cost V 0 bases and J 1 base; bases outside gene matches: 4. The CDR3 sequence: CASSVGGRGSGNTIYF. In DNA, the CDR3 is TGTGCCAGCAGCGTAGGGGGCAGGGGGTCTGGAAACACCATATATTTT.

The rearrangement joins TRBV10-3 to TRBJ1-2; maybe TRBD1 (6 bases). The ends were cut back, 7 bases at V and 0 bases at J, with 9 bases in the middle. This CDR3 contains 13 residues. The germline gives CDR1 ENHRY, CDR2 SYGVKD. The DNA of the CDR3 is TGTGCCATCAAGGGGACAACTAACTATGGCTACACCTTC. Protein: CAIKGTTNYGYTF.

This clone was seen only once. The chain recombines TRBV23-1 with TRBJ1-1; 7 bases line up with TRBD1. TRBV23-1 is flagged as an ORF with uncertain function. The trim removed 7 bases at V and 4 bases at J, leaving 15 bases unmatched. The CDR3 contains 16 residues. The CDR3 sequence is CASIPSEGGRGTEAFF. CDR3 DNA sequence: TGCGCCAGCATACCCTCGGAAGGGGGCAGAGGCACTGAAGCTTTCTTT.

The CDR3 sequence is CASSQALSSYEQYF. CDR3 nucleotides: TGCGCCAGCAGCCAAGCTCTGTCTAGTTACGAGCAGTACTTC. The rearrangement links TRBV4-1 to TRBJ2-7; no firm D call. The germline gives CDR1 MGHRA, CDR2 YSYEKL. The CDR3 contains 14 residues. V lost 1 base, J lost 4 bases, and 11 bases lay in between.

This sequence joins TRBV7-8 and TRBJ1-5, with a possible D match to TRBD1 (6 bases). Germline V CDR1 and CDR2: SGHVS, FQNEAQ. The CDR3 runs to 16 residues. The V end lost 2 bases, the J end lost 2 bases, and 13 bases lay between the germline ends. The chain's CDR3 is CASSLFRGVGNQPQHF. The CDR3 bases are TGTGCCAGCAGCTTATTTAGGGGGGTGGGCAATCAGCCCCAGCATTTT.

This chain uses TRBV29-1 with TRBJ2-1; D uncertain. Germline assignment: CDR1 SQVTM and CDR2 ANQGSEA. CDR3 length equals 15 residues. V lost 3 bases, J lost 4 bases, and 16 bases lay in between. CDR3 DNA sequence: TGCAGCGTTGAGGGTGGGGTCCCCAGGTACAATGAGCAGTTCTTC. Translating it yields CSVEGGVPRYNEQFF.

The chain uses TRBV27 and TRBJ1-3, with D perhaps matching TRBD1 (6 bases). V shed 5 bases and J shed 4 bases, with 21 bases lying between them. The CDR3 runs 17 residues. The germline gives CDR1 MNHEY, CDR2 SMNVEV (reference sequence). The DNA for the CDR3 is TGTGCCAGCAGTCCGCACCTAGGGGGGGCGGAGGGAAACACCATATATTTT. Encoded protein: CASSPHLGGAEGNTIYF.

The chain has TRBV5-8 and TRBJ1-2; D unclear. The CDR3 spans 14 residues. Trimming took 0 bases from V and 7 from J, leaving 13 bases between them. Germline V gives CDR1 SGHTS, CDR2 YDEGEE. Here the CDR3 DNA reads TGTGCCAGCAGCTTGGGAGGTCCGTTGACTGGCTACACCTTC. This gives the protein CASSLGGPLTGYTF.

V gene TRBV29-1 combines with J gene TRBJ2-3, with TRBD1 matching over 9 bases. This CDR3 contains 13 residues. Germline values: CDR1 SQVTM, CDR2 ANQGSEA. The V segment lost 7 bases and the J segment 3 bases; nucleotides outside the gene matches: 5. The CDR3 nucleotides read TGCAGCGCTAGGGACAGGGTAACAGATACGCAGTATTTT. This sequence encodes CSARDRVTDTQYF.

The CDR3 loop is CASSFLQGVSSYEQYF. Here the CDR3 DNA reads TGTGCCAGCAGCTTCCTACAGGGGGTGAGCTCCTACGAGCAGTACTTC. This sequence joins TRBV11-2 and TRBJ2-7; 8 nucleotides align to TRBD1. The CDR3 consists of 16 residues. Germline CDR1 is SGHAT and CDR2 is FQNNGV. The J segment lost 0 bases and the V segment lost 3 bases, leaving 7 bases of the junction unmatched.

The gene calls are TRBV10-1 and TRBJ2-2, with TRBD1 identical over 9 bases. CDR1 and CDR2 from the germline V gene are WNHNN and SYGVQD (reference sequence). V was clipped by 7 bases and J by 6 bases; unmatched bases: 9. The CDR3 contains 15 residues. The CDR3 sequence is CASTGGTGRPGELFF. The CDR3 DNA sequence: TGCGCCAGCACCGGAGGGACAGGGAGGCCCGGGGAGCTGTTTTTT.

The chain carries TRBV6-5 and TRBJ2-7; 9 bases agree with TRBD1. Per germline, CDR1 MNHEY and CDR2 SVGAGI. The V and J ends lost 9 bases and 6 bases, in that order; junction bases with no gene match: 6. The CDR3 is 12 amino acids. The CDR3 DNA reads TGTGCCAGTGGGGACAGGGCCGGCGAGCAGTACTTC. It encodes CASGDRAGEQYF.

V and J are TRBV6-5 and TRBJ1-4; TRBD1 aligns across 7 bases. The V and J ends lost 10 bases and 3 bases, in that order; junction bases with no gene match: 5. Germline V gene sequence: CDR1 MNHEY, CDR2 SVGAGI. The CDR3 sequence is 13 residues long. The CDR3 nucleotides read TGTGCCATCGCGACAGGGCCTAATGAAAAACTGTTTTTT. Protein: CAIATGPNEKLFF.

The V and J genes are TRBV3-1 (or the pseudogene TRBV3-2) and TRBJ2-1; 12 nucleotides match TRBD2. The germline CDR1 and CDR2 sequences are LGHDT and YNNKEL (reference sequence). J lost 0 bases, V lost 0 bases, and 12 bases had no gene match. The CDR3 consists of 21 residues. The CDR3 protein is CASSQDSRTSGDTSSYNEQFF. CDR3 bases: TGTGCCAGCAGCCAAGATTCGCGGACTAGCGGGGATACGAGCTCCTACAATGAGCAGTTCTTC.

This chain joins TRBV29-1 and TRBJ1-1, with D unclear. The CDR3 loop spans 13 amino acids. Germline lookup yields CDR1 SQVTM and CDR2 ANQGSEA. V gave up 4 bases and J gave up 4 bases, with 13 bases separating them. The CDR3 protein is CSVVVPTGTEAFF. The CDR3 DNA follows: TGCAGCGTTGTGGTACCAACGGGCACTGAAGCTTTCTTT.

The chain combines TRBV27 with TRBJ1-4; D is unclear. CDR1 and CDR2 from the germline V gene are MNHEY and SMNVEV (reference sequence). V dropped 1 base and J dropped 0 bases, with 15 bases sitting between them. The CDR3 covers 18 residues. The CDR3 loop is CASSLYGPSVATNEKLFF. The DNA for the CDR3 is TGTGCCAGCAGTTTATACGGCCCGTCGGTCGCAACTAATGAAAAACTGTTTTTT.

CDR3 loop: CASSQGASMRPNYNEQFF. The CDR3 region has the DNA TGTGCCAGCTCACAGGGGGCCTCCATGAGGCCGAACTACAATGAGCAGTTCTTC. The chain employs TRBV18 and TRBJ2-1; TRBD1 agrees at 7 bases. CDR3 length: 18 residues. V trimming: 4 bases; J trimming: 3 bases; junction bases outside the gene matches: 15. Germline CDR1 KGHSH, CDR2 LQKENI.

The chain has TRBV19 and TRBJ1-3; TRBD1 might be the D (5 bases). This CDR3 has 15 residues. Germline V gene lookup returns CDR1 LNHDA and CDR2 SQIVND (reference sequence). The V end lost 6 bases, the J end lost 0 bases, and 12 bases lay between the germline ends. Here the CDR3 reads CASRGAEYSGNTIYF. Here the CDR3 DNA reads TGTGCCAGTAGAGGGGCGGAATACTCTGGAAACACCATATATTTT.

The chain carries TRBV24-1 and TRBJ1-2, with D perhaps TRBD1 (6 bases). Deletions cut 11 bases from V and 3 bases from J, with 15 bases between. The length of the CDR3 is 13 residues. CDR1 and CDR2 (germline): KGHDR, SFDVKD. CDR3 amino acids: CANVPQGYYGYTF. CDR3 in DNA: TGTGCCAACGTACCACAGGGATACTATGGCTACACCTTC.

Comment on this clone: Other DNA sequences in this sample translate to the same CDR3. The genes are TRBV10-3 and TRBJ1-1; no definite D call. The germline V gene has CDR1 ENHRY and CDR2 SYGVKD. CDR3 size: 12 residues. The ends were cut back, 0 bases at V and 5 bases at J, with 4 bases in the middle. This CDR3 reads CAISESGTEAFF. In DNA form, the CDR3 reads TGTGCCATCAGTGAGTCGGGAACTGAAGCTTTCTTT.